Sequencing of this TCR beta chain was carried out in a study of PD-L1 blockade in urothelial cancer (dated by TCRdb to the late 2010s). About the full investigation: Therapy was started around 2014 for all patients, and atezolizumab 1,200 mg was administered intravenously every 3 weeks. About 90% of the 29 patients were males with bladder-origin urothelial cancer, and 18 of 29 reported a prior smoking history. An ECOG performance status of 0 or 1 was recorded for the patients, and 0 to 3 prior chemotherapy regimens had been received by the patients. Blood samples were analyzed 3 weeks after the start of treatment (second dose) and 6 weeks after the start of treatment. Blood samples gave a median of 141,255 T cells and approximately 80,000 unique TCRs, with a median clonality of 0.080. Somatic, immune and clinical correlates of response to PD-L1 blockade with atezolizumab in urothelial cancer were the focus of an exploratory multi-omic analysis. TCR sequencing covered pretreatment tumor samples and matched, serially collected peripheral blood taken before and after atezolizumab treatment. Durable clinical benefit meant progression-free survival longer than 6 months, and TCR features were also tested against progression-free and overall survival. In the same patients, pretreatment tumors underwent whole exome sequencing and RNA sequencing in addition to TCR sequencing. Fewer than ten patients achieved durable clinical benefit and approximately 20 did not. Around 30 patients had pretreatment blood TCR-seq, some 24 had at least one posttreatment blood collection, and some 24 had tumor TCR-seq.

What this sample's time point label stands for: peripheral blood 6 weeks after treatment start. A total of approximately 27 patients with locally advanced or metastatic urothelial carcinoma, treated at Memorial Sloan Kettering on a trial protocol, made up the cohort. Peripheral blood mononuclear cells were collected pretreatment and during treatment, at between 1 and 8 total time points per patient. The Qiagen DNeasy Blood extraction kit was used to purify genomic DNA from total PBMCs and tumor samples. PBMCs were collected pretreatment and during treatment and were isolated and stored as previously described. Germline trimming: 6 bases from V, 1 base from J; junction bases outside gene matches: 6. From cysteine to phenylalanine, the CDR3 is 15 amino acids long. The only DNA kept is the CDR3, 45 bases in frame from the first base. CDR1 and CDR2 were assigned from the germline V gene as MNHNS and SASEGT.

Worth noting for this clone: Its antigen target is currently unknown. Per-base quality was not reported, and no clone a single base away is much larger than it.

Synthetic TCR analog templates were spiked into each PCR to estimate absolute template abundance from read counts. The immunoSEQ assay used bias-controlled V and J gene primers to amplify TCRbeta CDR3 regions from genomic DNA. Sequencing of rearranged TCRbeta segments was done at approximately 20X coverage. The original methods were these. Clustering was used to correct sequencing errors, and CDR3s were annotated against IMGT so that V, D and J genes could be assigned. Downstream analyses used only productive TCRbeta rearrangements and left out out-of-frame or stop-codon sequences. To compute clonality, Shannon entropy was normalized by the log of the number of unique productive sequences and then subtracted from one. Clones differing between time points or between blood and tumor were identified using Fisher's exact test with Benjamini-Hochberg correction, with an adjusted p below 0.01 applied as the threshold. As stored in TCRdb, this immuneACCESS dataset retains in-frame rearrangements with V and J assigned. A fraction of the clones does not appear; measured against another copy, unresolved V genes explain less than half of the discrepancy, and the remainder lacks a known reason. The DNA gave D and trimming, while V, J and clone size come from that table. In this sample the table shows 65,000 to 85,000 clones, approximately 90% of which occur a single time. The ten most abundant clones make up roughly 0.87% of the sample.

What the authors observed across the whole study: Small sample size (n of about 29) and many exploratory analyses mean the results are intended to be hypothesis-generating. Among patients with durable benefit, tumor-associated TCR clones showed greater expansion in peripheral blood 3 weeks after treatment started (n ≈ 23, p = 0.022). Improved progression-free and overall survival was associated with having pretreatment peripheral blood TCR clonality below the median.

The receptor was derived from a woman older than 75 with urothelial cancer. Recombination joined TRBV6-1 with TRBJ1-5; a stretch of 7 junction bases matches TRBD1. Specimen: PBMCs, collected around atezolizumab (anti-PD-L1) treatment. The DNA reads as follows: TGTGCCAGCAGGGAGGACAGGTTCAGCAATCAGCCCCAGCATTTT. Its protein is CASREDRFSNQPQHF.